This TCR beta chain was captured by sequencing in a study of T cells after posttransplantation cyclophosphamide. Germline V gene lookup returns CDR1 SGHRS and CDR2 YFSETQ. V lost 4 bases and J lost 1; bases outside the gene matches: 11. The CDR3 extends over 17 amino acids. Treatment was busulfan-fludarabine conditioning, a marrow graft, and cyclophosphamide on days +3 and +4. Using immunoSEQ multiplex PCR, the repertoire was profiled, and TCRdb retains in-frame clones only, with some absent. The data show about 19,000 clones, approximately 86% seen once. In the case of this clone: What it recognizes is unknown.

Study outcomes and limitations: After PTCy, TRB diversity resembled that of CNI/methotrexate controls. Blood and skin or GI T cell repertoires showed limited TRB overlap.

The chain has TRBV5-1 and TRBJ1-1, with 9 bases matching TRBD1. The material was PBMCs, obtained after allogeneic stem cell transplant with posttransplant cyclophosphamide. This clonotype was sampled from a female patient in her thirties or forties who received an allogeneic stem cell transplant from a related donor, was CMV-positive, and had no GVHD. Some of the T cells may derive from the graft donor. CDR3: CASSRSGTGLQNTEAFF. Written as DNA, the CDR3 is TGCGCCAGCAGCAGATCCGGGACAGGGTTACAGAACACTGAAGCTTTCTTT. Using reference TRBV5-1 and TRBJ1-1 for the parts outside the CDR3, the full variable domain is KAGVTQTPRYLIKTRGQQVTLSCSPISGHRSVSWYQQTPGQGLQFLFEYFSETQRNKGNFPGRFSGRQFSNSRSEMNVSTLELGDSALYLCASSRSGTGLQNTEAFFGQGTRLTVV.